This T cell receptor beta chain is from a study of blood T cells in healthy people across ages. Background on the study: Roughly one uniquely barcoded beta molecule per two T cells was captured.

V lost 1 base and J lost 4; bases outside the gene matches: 4. This CDR3 comprises 16 residues. CDR1 and CDR2 from the germline V gene are SGHAT and FQNNGV. In regard to this clonotype: Its antigen is currently unknown.

Each of the donors had roughly 9.1 milliliters of peripheral blood drawn into EDTA-treated Vacutainer tubes. Together with a sample-barcoded 5' primer, a J-beta primer mix was included in a second PCR lasting roughly 7 to 11 cycles. Each cDNA molecule was tagged by a template-switch adaptor with 12 random nucleotides. From the 5' RACE reads, TCRdb called clonotypes with MiXCR, one entry per CDR3 protein. The repertoire holds 600,000 or so distinct CDR3 sequences, with around half as singletons. Study outcomes and limitations: Estimates based on one million T cells were treated as lower bounds.

V and J are TRBV11-2 and TRBJ2-1; 10 bases map to TRBD2. This TCR came from a man at least 80 years old in good health. The sample was blood. The CDR3, as DNA: TGTGCCAGCAGCTTAGGGGCGGGACTAGCGTACAATGAGCAGTTCTTC. This codes for CASSLGAGLAYNEQFF.